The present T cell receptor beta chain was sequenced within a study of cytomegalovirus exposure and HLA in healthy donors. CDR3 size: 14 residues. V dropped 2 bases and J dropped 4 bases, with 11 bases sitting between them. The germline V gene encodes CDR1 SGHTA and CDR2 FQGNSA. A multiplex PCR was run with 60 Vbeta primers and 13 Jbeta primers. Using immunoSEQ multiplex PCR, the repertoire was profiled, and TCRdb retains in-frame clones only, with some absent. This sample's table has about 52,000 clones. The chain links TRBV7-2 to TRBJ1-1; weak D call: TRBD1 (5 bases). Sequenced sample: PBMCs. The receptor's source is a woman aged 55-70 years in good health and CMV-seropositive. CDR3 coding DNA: TGTGCCAGCAGCTTAATCGGGACTGGCACTGAAGCTTTCTTT. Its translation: CASSLIGTGTEAFF.